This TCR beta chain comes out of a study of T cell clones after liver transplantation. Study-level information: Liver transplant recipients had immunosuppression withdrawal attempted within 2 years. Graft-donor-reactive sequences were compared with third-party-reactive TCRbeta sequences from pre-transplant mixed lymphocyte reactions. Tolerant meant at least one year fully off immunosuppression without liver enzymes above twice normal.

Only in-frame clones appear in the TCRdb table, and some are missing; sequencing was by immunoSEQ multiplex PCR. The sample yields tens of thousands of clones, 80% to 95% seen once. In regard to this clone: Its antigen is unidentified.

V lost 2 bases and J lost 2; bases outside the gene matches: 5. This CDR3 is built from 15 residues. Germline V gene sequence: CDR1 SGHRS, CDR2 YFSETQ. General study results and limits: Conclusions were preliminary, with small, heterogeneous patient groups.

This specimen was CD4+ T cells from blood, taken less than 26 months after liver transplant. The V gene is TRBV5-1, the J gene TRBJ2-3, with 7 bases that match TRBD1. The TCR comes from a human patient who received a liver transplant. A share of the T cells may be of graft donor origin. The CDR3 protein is CASSFGTALTDTQYF. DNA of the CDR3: TGCGCCAGCAGCTTCGGGACAGCACTCACAGATACGCAGTATTTT.